This is a list of T cell receptor beta chains from one sample in a study of T-cell reconstitution after alpha-beta-depleted transplantation in children. TCRdb re-called the PCR reads with MiXCR, one entry per CDR3 protein. This sample has around 130,000 distinct CDR3 sequences, with roughly 9.7% found just once. The sequenced sample was PBMCs, mostly from graft donor cells, obtained 180 days after TCRalphabeta/CD19-depleted stem cell transplant. The source of these receptors is a girl in the first two years of life who had a stem cell transplant for combined immunodeficiency, so the T cells may come from the graft donor. The CDR3 runs from the conserved cysteine through the conserved F or W. D genes are given only for firm matches. Rows may omit the clone size; those that give it use once, few, many or a size class.

v_gene	j_gene	d_gene	len	abundance	CDR3nt	CDR3aa
TRBV15	TRBJ2-2	.	15	many	TGTGCCACCAGCAGAGAGTGGGGGAACACCGGGGAGCTGTTTTTT	CATSREWGNTGELFF
TRBV25-1	TRBJ2-2	TRBD1	13	.	TGTGCCAGCAGGGACAGGGGGCCCGGGGAGCTGTTTTTT	CASRDRGPGELFF
TRBV5-4	TRBJ2-1	.	13	.	TGTGCCAGCAGCCCCCCAGGGTACCCTGAGCAGTTCTTC	CASSPPGYPEQFF
TRBV29-1	TRBJ2-2	.	12	few	TGCAGCGTTGAAGGTTCGGCCGGGGAGCTGTTTTTT	CSVEGSAGELFF
TRBV30	TRBJ2-3	.	16	.	TGTGCCTGGAGTGCCGGGACCTCCACTAGCACAGATACGCAGTATTTT	CAWSAGTSTSTDTQYF
TRBV29-1	TRBJ2-1	TRBD2	13	many	TGCAGCGTTGGACTAGCGGGAGGTCGGGAGCAGTTCTTC	CSVGLAGGREQFF
TRBV18	TRBJ2-1	TRBD1	14	few	TGTGCCAGCCAGACAGGGAGCTCCTACAATGAGCAGTTCTTC	CASQTGSSYNEQFF
TRBV20-1	TRBJ2-2	.	16	.	TGCAGTGCTAGAGACCCAGGCAGGTCGGACACCGGGGAGCTGTTTTTT	CSARDPGRSDTGELFF
TRBV7-2	TRBJ2-4	TRBD2	16	.	TGTGCCAGCAGCTTTATGGTGGGGACTAGCGGGGGGCCTAGGAACTTC	CASSFMVGTSGGPRNF
TRBV4-2	TRBJ2-7	TRBD2	15	.	TGTGCCAGCAGCCAAGGCGGGAGCAGCTCCTACGAGCAGTACTTC	CASSQGGSSSYEQYF
TRBV27	TRBJ2-1	.	13	few	TGTGCCAGCAGTTTAGTCACCGCAGAGGCCCAGTTCTTC	CASSLVTAEAQFF